This TCR beta chain was recorded in a study of blood T cell repertoires in COVID-19. The V and J ends lost 4 bases and 4 bases, in that order; junction bases with no gene match: 11. The CDR3 spans 16 residues. The germline gives CDR1 SGHRS, CDR2 YFSETQ. Sequencing was performed with immunoSEQ multiplex PCR; in TCRdb, only in-frame clones are kept and a portion is missing. The top ten hold more than 25% of the sample, which has about 120,000 clones, around 87% seen once. The J gene is TRBJ1-3, the V gene TRBV5-1, with TRBD1 identical over 7 bases. The clonotype comes from a woman aged 65 to 85 with acute or convalescent COVID-19. Sequencing used peripheral blood. The CDR3 region has the DNA TGCGCCAGCAGCCTCAGGGGGGACCACGCCGGAAACACCATATATTTT. Its translation: CASSLRGDHAGNTIYF.